This TCR beta chain was profiled in a study of early T cells in non-severe SARS-CoV-2 infection. As for the study in general: Sequencing input comprised bulk RNA from unsorted whole blood; chain pairing was not available.

This clonotype was counted only a few times. What it binds is unknown. Findings and limits, study-wide: Anti-spike CD8 responses were favored in VDJdb matching, and private and CD4 specificities were missed.

Unique molecular identifiers tagged individual cDNA molecules. TCRdb re-analysed the 5' RACE reads in MiXCR, keeping a single row per CDR3 protein. Of some 78,000 distinct CDR3 sequences detected, approximately 13% appear once; the ten largest clones hold about 6.4%. The CDR3 has 14 amino acids. V lost 1 base, J lost 7 bases, and 14 bases lay in between. CDR1 is SGHTA and CDR2 is FQGTGA in the germline V gene. The V and J genes are TRBV7-3 and TRBJ2-7; perhaps TRBD1 as D (6 bases). Sequenced sample: whole blood. This sequence was found in an adult who was a healthcare worker with PCR-confirmed SARS-CoV-2 infection or an uninfected control (not recorded which). CDR3: CASSLMQGTGEQYF. CDR3 DNA: TGTGCCAGCAGCTTAATGCAGGGGACGGGGGAGCAGTACTTC.